These 9 T cell receptor beta chains came from one sample sequenced in a study of T cells in Graves' hyperthyroidism and ophthalmopathy. RNA transcripts provided the source from which TCR beta CDR3 regions were amplified. Primed by the HTBI set, a first-round RT-PCR was run on the TCR CDR3. TCRdb called the multiplex PCR reads again in MiXCR, with one record for every CDR3 protein. Among approximately 690,000 distinct CDR3 sequences listed, less than 25% were seen once. Sequences were obtained from blood. The origin of the receptors is a man aged 25-45 years with Graves' ophthalmopathy.

Worth noting for this clonotype: Mismatch with germline at one junction end may stem from a read error. V gene TRBV5-4 combines with J gene TRBJ2-1, with 9 bases lining up with TRBD2. Per the germline V gene, CDR1 is SGHNT and CDR2 is YYREEE (reference sequence). The CDR3 extends over 15 amino acids. CDR3 region: CACSPSGTVYNEQFF. The CDR3 bases are TGTGCCTGCAGCCCTAGCGGGACGGTCTACAATGAGCAGTTCTTC.

The chain combines TRBV5-6 with TRBJ2-1; D is unclear. The CDR3 has 12 amino acids. Deletions cut 0 bases from V and 10 bases from J, with 8 bases between. CDR1 is SGHDT and CDR2 is YYEEEE in the germline V gene. The CDR3, as DNA: TGTGCCAGCAGCTTGGTACCTACCGAGCAGTTCTTC. It yields the protein CASSLVPTEQFF.

This clonotype came up a few times. The V and J genes are TRBV25-1 and TRBJ2-3, with a possible D match to TRBD1 (5 bases). The CDR3 runs to 14 residues. Germline lookup yields CDR1 MGHDK and CDR2 SYGVNS. Trimming pared 8 bases from V and 0 bases from J, leaving 12 bases between. CDR3 DNA: TGTGCCAGCGGAGTGGGGCGGAGCACAGATACGCAGTATTTT. Protein sequence: CASGVGRSTDTQYF.

This clonotype occurred a few times. The chain joins TRBV6-1 to TRBJ1-5; possibly TRBD1 for D (6 bases). Germline CDR1 is MNHNS and CDR2 is SASEGT. The CDR3 is made up of 14 amino acids. The V end was cut by 5 bases, the J end by 7 bases, with 15 bases between. The CDR3 sequence is CASSRSRGDQPQHF. CDR3 nucleotide sequence: TGTGCCAGCAGTCGTTCGAGGGGGGACCAGCCCCAGCATTTT.

This clonotype was detected ten times or more. The V and J genes are TRBV11-2 and TRBJ2-5; D possibly corresponds to TRBD1 (5 bases). Trimming took off 1 base at V and 5 bases at J, with 20 bases between the two ends. The germline V gene encodes CDR1 SGHAT and CDR2 FQNNGV. The CDR3 spans 17 residues. CDR3 nucleotides: TGTGCCAGCAGCTTAGTTGGCAGGGTGGGTCTGGTGGAGACCCAGTACTTC. This encodes CASSLVGRVGLVETQYF.

This clonotype occurred many times. The genes are TRBV12-3 or TRBV12-4 and TRBJ1-6, with a tentative D call TRBD1 (5 bases). Trimming stripped 3 bases from V and 6 bases from J, with 24 bases between. This CDR3 has 19 residues. CDR3 DNA sequence: TGTGCCAGCAGTTTTTCGGGCCTCGGATTTTGGGGCTTTAATTCACCCCTCCACTTT. It specifies CASSFSGLGFWGFNSPLHF.

The chain couples TRBV4-1 to TRBJ1-5; D uncertain. Trimming cost V 1 base and J 8 bases, with 6 bases left between them. CDR3 length equals 12 residues. CDR1 and CDR2 from the germline V gene are MGHRA and YSYEKL. The CDR3, as DNA: TGCGCCAGCAGCCAAGCAAGCGAGCCCCAGCATTTT. This gives the protein CASSQASEPQHF.

There are many counts of this clonotype. The rearrangement uses TRBV2 and TRBJ1-2, with 9 positions matching TRBD1. The trim removed 6 bases at V and 2 bases at J, leaving 7 bases unmatched. The germline V gene has CDR1 SNHLY and CDR2 FYNNEI. The CDR3 is 15 amino acids. CDR3 DNA sequence: TGTGCCAGCAGAACGGACAGGGGAACCAACTATGGCTACACCTTC. Its protein product is CASRTDRGTNYGYTF.

The J gene is TRBJ2-1, the V gene TRBV7-2; TRBD2 might be the D (7 bases). V dropped 6 bases and J dropped 3 bases, with 18 bases sitting between them. CDR3 length: 16 residues. Germline V gene lookup returns CDR1 SGHTA and CDR2 FQGNSA. The CDR3 region is CASRASRGGFYNEQFF. The CDR3 bases are TGTGCCAGCAGAGCCAGTAGGGGGGGGTTCTACAATGAGCAGTTCTTC.